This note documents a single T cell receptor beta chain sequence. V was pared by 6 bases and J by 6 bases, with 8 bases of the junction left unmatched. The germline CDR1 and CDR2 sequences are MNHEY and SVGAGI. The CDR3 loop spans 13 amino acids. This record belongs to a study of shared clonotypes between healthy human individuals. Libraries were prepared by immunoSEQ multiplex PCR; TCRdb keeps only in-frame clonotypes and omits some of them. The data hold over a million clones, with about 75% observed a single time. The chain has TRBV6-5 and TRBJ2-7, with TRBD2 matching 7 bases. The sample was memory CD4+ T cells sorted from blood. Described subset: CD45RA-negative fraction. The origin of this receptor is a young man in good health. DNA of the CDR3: TGTGCCAGCAGGATGGGAGGGACCCTCGAGCAGTACTTC. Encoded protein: CASRMGGTLEQYF.